The 8 T cell receptor beta chains in this list originate from one sample, sequenced in a study of T cell changes during pregnancy in multiple sclerosis. The repertoire was sequenced with immunoSEQ multiplex PCR; TCRdb's copy has only in-frame clones and lacks some. Of under 150,000 clones in the sample, about 96% are singletons; the top ten hold approximately 0.45%. The material was peripheral blood, obtained after pregnancy. These receptor sequences come from a female donor with multiple sclerosis, enrolled in a pregnancy study.

The chain has TRBV27 and TRBJ2-1; 7 positions match TRBD1. This CDR3 is 14 amino acids long. Germline CDR1 is MNHEY and CDR2 is SMNVEV (reference sequence). After removal of 0 bases from V and 5 bases from J, the junction contained 1 base not matched to a gene. CDR3 protein: CASSLSTGNNEQFF. The CDR3 region has the DNA TGTGCCAGCAGTTTATCGACAGGGAACAATGAGCAGTTCTTC.

The V call is TRBV28, the J call TRBJ1-5; D is possibly TRBD1 (5 bases). The germline V and J ends were trimmed by 7 bases and 4 bases, with 17 bases remaining between them. Germline CDR1 reads MDHEN; CDR2 reads SYDVKM. The CDR3 has 15 residues. The CDR3 DNA reads as TGTGCCAGCACTGTGGGTTCCCCAGGGAATCAGCCCCAGCATTTT. As protein: CASTVGSPGNQPQHF.

This clone was recorded only once. J is TRBJ1-5 and V is TRBV2; possible D gene TRBD1, 5 bases. Germline CDR1 is SNHLY and CDR2 is FYNNEI. V lost 6 bases to trimming and J lost 0 bases, with 12 bases between them. The CDR3 has 15 amino acids. CDR3 DNA: TGTGCCAGCAGCCGTGACAGATATAGCAATCAGCCCCAGCATTTT. Protein product: CASSRDRYSNQPQHF.

The chain carries TRBV6-5 and TRBJ1-2; tentatively, D is TRBD1 (6 bases). Germline-derived CDR1 and CDR2 are MNHEY and SVGAGI. The ends were cut back, 3 bases at V and 8 bases at J, with 13 bases in the middle. This CDR3 has 13 residues. CDR3 bases: TGTGCCAGCAGTTATCAGGGGCTGTTCGGCTACACCTTC. Translating it yields CASSYQGLFGYTF.

In this sample, this clone turned up once. The J gene is TRBJ2-7, the V gene TRBV7-6; maybe TRBD1 (5 bases). Trimming removed 5 bases at V and 6 bases at J, with 23 bases between. The length of the CDR3 is 16 residues. Germline CDR1 and CDR2: SGHVS and FNYEAQ. CDR3 coding DNA: TGTGCCAGCAGCGAGCGCTCGGGCAGGGCCCTTTCCGAGCAGTACTTC. Its protein is CASSERSGRALSEQYF.

This chain connects TRBV5-4 to TRBJ2-5, with 7 nucleotides matching TRBD2. V lost 0 bases to trimming and J lost 2 bases; unmatched junction nucleotides: 1. Germline CDR1 reads SGHNT; CDR2 reads YYREEE (reference sequence). The CDR3 sequence is 14 residues long. The CDR3 reads CASSLEGGQETQYF. DNA of the CDR3: TGTGCCAGCAGCTTGGAGGGAGGGCAAGAGACCCAGTACTTC.

The J gene is TRBJ2-7, the V gene TRBV19, with a tentative D call TRBD1 (6 bases). Trimming took off 4 bases at V and 3 bases at J, with 10 bases between the two ends. The CDR3 is 13 amino acids. Germline V gene sequence: CDR1 LNHDA, CDR2 SQIVND (reference sequence). CDR3 DNA: TGTGCCAGTAGTACCTTGGACAGCTACGAGCAGTACTTC. Its protein product is CASSTLDSYEQYF. The full variable domain, in which reference TRBV19 and TRBJ2-7 provide the parts outside the CDR3, is DGGITQSPKYLFRKEGQNVTLSCEQNLNHDAMYWYRQDPGQGLRLIYYSQIVNDFQKGDIAEGYSVSREKKESFPLTVTSAQKNPTAFYLCASSTLDSYEQYFGPGTRLTVT.

The chain uses TRBV7-9 and TRBJ1-4; TRBD1 matches 7 bases. The CDR3 extends over 15 amino acids. The V and J ends lost 3 bases and 4 bases, in that order; junction bases with no gene match: 5. The germline V gene has CDR1 SEHNR and CDR2 FQNEAQ (reference sequence). The CDR3: CASSFRDSLNEKLFF. CDR3 in DNA: TGTGCCAGCAGCTTCCGGGACAGCCTTAATGAAAAACTGTTTTTT.